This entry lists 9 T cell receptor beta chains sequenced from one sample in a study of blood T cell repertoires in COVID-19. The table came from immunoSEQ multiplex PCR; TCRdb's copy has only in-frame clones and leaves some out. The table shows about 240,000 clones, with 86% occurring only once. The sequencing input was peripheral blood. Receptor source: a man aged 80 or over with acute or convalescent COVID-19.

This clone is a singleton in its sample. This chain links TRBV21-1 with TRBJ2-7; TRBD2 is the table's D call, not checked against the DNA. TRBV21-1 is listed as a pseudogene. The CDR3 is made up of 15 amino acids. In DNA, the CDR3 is TGTGCCAGCAGCAAGAGGTATCCGTGGACCTACGAGCAGTACTTC. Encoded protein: CASSKRYPWTYEQYF.

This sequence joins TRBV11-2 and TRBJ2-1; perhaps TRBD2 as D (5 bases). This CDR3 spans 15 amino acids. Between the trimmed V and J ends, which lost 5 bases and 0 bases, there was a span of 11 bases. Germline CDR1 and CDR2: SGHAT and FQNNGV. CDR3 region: CASSPTTHSYNEQFF. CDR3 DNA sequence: TGTGCCAGCAGCCCGACTACCCACTCCTACAATGAGCAGTTCTTC.

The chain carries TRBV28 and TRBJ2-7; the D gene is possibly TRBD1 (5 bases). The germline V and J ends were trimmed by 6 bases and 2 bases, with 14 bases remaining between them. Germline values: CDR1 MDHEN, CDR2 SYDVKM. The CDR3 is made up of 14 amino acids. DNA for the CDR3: TGTGCCAGCAGCCCCGCAGGGCCTGCCTACGAGCAGTACTTC. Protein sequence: CASSPAGPAYEQYF.

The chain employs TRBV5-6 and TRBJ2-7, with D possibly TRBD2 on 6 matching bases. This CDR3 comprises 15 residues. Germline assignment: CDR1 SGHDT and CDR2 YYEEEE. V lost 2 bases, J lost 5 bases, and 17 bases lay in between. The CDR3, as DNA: TGTGCCAGCAGCTTTAGGGGAGGTCTCCTCCACGAGCAGTACTTC. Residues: CASSFRGGLLHEQYF.

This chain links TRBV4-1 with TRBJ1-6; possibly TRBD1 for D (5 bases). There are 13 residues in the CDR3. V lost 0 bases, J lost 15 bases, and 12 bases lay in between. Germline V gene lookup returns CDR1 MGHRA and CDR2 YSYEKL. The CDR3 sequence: CASSQDQVGHLHF. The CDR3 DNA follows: TGCGCCAGCAGCCAAGATCAGGTCGGACACCTCCACTTT.

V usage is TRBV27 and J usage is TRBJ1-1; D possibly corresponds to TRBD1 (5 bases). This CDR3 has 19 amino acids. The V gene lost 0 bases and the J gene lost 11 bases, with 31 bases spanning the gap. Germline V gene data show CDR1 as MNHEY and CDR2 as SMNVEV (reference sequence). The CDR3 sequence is CASSLSIPPPPGHQIGAFF. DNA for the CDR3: TGTGCCAGCAGTTTATCGATACCCCCACCCCCAGGGCACCAAATCGGGGCTTTCTTT.

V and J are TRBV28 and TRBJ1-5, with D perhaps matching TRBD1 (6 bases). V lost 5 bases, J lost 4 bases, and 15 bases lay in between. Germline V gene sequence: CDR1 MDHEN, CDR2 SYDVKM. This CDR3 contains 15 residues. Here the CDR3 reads CASSPSTGINQPQHF. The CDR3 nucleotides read TGTGCCAGCAGTCCCTCCACAGGGATTAATCAGCCCCAGCATTTT.

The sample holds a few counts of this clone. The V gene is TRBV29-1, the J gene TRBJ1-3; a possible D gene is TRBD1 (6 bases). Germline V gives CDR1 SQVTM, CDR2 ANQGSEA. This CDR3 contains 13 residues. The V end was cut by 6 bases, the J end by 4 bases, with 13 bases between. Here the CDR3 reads CSVQRDMGNTIYF. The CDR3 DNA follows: TGCAGCGTACAGCGGGACATGGGAAACACCATATATTTT.

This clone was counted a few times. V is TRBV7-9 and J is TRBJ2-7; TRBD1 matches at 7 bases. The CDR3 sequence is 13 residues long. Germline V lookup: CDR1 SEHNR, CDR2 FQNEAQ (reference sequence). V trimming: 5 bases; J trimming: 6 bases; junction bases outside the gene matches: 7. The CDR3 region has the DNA TGTGCCAGCAGCCAGTGGACAGGCGGCGAGCAGTACTTC. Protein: CASSQWTGGEQYF.